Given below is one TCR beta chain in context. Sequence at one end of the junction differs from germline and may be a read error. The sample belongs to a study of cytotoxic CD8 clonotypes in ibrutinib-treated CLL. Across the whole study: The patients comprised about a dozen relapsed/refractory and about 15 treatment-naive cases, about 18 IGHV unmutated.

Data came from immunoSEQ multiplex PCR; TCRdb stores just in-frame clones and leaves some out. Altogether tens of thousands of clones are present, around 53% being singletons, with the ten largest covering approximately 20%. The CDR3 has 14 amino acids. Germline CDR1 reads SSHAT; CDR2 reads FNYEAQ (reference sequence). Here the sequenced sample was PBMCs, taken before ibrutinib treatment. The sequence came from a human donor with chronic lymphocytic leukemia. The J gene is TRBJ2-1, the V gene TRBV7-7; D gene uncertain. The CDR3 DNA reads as TGTGCTAGCAGCTTTACGGTGTCGGCCAATGAGCAGTTCTTC. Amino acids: CASSFTVSANEQFF.